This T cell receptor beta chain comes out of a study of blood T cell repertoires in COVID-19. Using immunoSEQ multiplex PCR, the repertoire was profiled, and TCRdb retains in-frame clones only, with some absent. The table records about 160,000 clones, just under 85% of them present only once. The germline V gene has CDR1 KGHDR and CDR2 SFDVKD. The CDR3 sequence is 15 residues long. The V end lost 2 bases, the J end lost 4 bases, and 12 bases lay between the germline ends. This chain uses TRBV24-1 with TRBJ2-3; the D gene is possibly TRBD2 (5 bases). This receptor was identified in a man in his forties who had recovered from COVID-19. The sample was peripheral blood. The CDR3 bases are TGTGCCACCAGTGATTGGACTGCCGGCGCAGATACGCAGTATTTT. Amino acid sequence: CATSDWTAGADTQYF.